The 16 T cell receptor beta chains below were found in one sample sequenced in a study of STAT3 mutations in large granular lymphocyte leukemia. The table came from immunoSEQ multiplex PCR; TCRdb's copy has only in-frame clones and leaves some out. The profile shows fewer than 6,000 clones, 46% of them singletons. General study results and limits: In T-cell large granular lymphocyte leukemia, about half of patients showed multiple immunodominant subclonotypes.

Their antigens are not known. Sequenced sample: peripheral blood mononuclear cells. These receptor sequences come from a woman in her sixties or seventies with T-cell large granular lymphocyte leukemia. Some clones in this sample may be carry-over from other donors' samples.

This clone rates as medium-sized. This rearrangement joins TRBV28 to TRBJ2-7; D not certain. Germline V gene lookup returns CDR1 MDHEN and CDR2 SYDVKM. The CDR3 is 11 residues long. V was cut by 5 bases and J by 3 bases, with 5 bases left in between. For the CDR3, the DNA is TGTGCCAGCAGTCCCTACTACGAGCAGTACTTC. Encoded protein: CASSPYYEQYF.

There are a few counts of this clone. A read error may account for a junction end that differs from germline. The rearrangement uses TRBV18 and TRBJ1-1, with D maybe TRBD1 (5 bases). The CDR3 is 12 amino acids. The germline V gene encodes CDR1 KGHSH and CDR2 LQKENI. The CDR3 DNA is TGTGCCAGCTCGTCAGCAGACAGCCTCGGTCTCTTT. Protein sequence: CASSSADSLGLF.

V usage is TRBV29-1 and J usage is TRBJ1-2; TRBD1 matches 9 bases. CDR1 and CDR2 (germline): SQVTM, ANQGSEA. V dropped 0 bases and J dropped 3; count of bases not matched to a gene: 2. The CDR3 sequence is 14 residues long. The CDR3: CSVEEGDRDYGYTF. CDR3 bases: TGCAGCGTTGAAGAAGGGGACAGGGACTATGGCTACACCTTC.

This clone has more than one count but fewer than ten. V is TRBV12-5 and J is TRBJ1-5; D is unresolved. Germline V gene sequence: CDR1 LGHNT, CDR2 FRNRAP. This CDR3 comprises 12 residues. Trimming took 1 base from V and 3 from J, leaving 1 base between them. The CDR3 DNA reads TGTGCTAGTGGTTTGGACAATCAGCCCCAGCATTTT. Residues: CASGLDNQPQHF.

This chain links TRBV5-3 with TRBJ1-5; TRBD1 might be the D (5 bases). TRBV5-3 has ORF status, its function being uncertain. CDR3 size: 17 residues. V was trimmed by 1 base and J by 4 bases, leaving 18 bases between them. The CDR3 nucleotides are TGTGCCAGAAGCTTGAAGGTCCGCCTCAGGGTGAATCAGCCCCAGCATTTT. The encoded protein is CARSLKVRLRVNQPQHF.

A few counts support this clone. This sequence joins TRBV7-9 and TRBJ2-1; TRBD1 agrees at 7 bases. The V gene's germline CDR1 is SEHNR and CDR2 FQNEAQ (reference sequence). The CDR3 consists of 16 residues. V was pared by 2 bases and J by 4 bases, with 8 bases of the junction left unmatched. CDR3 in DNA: TGTGCCAGCAGCTTACTCCGGGACAGTAAGTACAATGAGCAGTTCTTC. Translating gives CASSLLRDSKYNEQFF.

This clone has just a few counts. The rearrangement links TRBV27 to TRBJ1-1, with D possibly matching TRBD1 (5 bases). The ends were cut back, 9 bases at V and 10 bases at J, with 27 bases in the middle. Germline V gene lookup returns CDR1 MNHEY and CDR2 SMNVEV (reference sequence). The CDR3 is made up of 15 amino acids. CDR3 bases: TGTGCCAGAATACGGAGAAGTCAGGGTTTGGTTCTAGCTTTCTTT. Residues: CARIRRSQGLVLAFF.

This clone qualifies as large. The CDR3 bases are TGTGCCAGCAGCGCAGGGTTCTCGGGCTACACCTTC. Its translation: CASSAGFSGYTF. V and J are TRBV5-6 and TRBJ1-2; the D gene is possibly TRBD1 (5 bases). CDR3 length: 12 amino acids. V was cut by 4 bases and J by 8 bases, with 12 bases left in between. Germline assignment: CDR1 SGHDT and CDR2 YYEEEE.

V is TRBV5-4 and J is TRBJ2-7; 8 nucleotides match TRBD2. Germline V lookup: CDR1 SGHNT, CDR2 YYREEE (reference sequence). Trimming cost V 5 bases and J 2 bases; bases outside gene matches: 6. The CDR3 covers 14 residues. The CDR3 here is CASSPGLEAYEQYF. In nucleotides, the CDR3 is TGTGCCAGCAGTCCGGGACTAGAGGCCTACGAGCAGTACTTC.

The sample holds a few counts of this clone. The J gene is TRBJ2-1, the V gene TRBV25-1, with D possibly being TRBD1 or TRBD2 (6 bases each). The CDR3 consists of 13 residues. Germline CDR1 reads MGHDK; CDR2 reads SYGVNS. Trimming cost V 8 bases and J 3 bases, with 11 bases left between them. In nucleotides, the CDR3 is TGTGCCAGCCAAAAGGGGGGCTACAATGAGCAGTTCTTC. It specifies CASQKGGYNEQFF.

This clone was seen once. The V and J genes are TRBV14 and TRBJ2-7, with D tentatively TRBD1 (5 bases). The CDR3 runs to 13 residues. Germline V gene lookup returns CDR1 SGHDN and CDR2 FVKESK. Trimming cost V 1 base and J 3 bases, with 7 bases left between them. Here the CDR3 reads CASSQVDSYEQYF. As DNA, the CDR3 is TGTGCCAGCAGCCAAGTCGACAGCTACGAGCAGTACTTC.

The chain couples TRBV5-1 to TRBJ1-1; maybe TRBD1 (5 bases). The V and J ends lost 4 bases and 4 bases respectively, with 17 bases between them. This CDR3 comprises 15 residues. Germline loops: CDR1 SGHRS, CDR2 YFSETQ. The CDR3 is CASSTLGGDGTEAFF. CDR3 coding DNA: TGCGCCAGCAGCACCCTCGGGGGGGACGGCACTGAAGCTTTCTTT.

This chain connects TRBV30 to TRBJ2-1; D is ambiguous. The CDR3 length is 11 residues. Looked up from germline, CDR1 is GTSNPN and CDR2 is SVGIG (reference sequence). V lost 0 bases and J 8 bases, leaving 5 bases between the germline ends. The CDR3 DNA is TGTGCCTGGAGTGTAGCTGATGAGCAGTTCTTC. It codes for CAWSVADEQFF.

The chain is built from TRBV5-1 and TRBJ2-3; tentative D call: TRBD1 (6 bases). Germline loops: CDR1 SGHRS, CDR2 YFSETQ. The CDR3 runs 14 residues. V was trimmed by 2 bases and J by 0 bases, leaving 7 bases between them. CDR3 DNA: TGCGCCAGCAGCTTTGGGACAAGCACAGATACGCAGTATTTT. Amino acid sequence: CASSFGTSTDTQYF.

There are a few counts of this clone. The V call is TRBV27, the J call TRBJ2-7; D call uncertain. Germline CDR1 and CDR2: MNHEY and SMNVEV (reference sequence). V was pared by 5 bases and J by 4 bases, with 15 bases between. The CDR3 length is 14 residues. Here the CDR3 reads CASSQLGPGYEQYF. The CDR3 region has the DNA TGTGCCAGCAGTCAACTGGGCCCCGGGTACGAGCAGTACTTC.

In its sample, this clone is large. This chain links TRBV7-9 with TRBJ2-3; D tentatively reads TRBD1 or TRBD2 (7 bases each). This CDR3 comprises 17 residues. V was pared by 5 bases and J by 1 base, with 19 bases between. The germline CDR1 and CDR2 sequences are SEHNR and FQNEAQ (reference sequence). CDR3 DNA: TGTGCCAGCAGCCCCCGTCAGGGGGGGCACGGCACAGATACGCAGTATTTT. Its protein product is CASSPRQGGHGTDTQYF.